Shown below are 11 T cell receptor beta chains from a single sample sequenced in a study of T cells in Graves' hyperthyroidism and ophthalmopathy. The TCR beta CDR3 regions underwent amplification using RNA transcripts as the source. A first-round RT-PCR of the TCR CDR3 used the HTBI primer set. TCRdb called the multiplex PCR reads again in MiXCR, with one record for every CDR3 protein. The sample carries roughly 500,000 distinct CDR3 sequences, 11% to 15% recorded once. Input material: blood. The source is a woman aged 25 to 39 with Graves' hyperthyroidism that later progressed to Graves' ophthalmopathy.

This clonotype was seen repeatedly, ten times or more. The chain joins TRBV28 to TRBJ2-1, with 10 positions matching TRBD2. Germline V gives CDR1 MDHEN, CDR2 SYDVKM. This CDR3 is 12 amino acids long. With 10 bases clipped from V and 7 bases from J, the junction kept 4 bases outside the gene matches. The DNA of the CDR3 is TGTGCCACGCAGGGACTAGCGAATGAGCAGTTCTTC. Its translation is CATQGLANEQFF.

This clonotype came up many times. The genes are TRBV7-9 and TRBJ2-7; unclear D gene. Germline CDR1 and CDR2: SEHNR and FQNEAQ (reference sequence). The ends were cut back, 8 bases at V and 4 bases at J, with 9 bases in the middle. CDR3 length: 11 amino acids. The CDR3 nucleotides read TGTGCCAGCGCCCTCACATACGAGCAGTACTTC. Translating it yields CASALTYEQYF.

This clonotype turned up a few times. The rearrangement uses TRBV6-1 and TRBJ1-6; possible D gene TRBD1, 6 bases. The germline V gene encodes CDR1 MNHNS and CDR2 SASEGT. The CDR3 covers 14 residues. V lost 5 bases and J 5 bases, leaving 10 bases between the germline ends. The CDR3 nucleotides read TGTGCCAGCAGTAGGGGGGTCCATAATTCACCCCTCCACTTT. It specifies CASSRGVHNSPLHF.

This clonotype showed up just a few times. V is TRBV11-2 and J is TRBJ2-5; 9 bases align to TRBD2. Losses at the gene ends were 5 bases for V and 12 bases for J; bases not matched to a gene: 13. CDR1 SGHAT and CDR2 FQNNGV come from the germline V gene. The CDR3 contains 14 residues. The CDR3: CASSQTGSGREKYF. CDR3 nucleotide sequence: TGTGCCAGCAGCCAAACGGGTAGCGGGAGAGAAAAGTACTTC.

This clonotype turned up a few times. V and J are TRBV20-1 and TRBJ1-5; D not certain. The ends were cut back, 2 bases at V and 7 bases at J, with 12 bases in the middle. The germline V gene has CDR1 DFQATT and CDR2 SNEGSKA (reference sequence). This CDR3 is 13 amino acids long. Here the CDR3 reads CSARQAPPQPQHF. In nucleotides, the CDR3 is TGCAGTGCTAGACAGGCGCCCCCCCAGCCCCAGCATTTT.

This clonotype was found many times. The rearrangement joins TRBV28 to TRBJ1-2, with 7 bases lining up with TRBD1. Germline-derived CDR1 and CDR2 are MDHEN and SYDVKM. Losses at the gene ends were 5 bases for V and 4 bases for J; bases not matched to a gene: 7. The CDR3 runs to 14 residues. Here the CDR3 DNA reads TGTGCCAGCAGTCCGAACACAGGGGTCTATGGCTACACCTTC. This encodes CASSPNTGVYGYTF.

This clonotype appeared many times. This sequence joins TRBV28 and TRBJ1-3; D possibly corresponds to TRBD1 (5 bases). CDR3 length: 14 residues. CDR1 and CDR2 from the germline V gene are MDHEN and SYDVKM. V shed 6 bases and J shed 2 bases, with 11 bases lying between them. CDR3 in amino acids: CASSFGGAGNTIYF. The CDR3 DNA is TGTGCCAGCAGCTTTGGGGGGGCTGGAAACACCATATATTTT.

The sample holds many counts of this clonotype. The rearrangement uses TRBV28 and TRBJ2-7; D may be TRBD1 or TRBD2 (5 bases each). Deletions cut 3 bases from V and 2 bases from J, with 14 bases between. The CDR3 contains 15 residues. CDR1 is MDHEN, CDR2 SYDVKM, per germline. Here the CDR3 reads CASSLSAGTAYEQYF. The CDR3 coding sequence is TGTGCCAGCAGTTTGAGCGCAGGGACCGCCTACGAGCAGTACTTC.

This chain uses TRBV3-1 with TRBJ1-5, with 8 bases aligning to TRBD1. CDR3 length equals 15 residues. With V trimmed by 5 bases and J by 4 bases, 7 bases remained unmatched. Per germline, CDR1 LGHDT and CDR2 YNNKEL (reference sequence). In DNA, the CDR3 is TGTGCCAGCAGCTGGGGACAGGACCTAAATCAGCCCCAGCATTTT. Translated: CASSWGQDLNQPQHF. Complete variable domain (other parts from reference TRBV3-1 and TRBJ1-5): DTAVSQTPKYLVTQMGNDKSIKCEQNLGHDTMYWYKQDSKKFLKIMFSYNNKELIINETVPNRFSPKSPDKAHLNLHINSLELGDSAVYFCASSWGQDLNQPQHFGDGTRLSIL.

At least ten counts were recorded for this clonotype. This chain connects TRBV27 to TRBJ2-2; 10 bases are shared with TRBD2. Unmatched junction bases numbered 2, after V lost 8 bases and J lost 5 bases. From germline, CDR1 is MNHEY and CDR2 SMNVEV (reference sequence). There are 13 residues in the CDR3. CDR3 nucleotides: TGTGCCAGCTGGACTAGCGGAACCGGGGAGCTGTTTTTT. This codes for CASWTSGTGELFF.

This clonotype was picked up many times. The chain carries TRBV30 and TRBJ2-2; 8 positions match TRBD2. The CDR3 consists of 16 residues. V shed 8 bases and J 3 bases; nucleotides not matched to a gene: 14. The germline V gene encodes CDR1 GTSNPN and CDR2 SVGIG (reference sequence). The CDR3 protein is CAAAGGGRTYTGELFF. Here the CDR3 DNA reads TGTGCCGCCGCCGGGGGCGGGAGGACATACACCGGGGAGCTGTTTTTT.